This T cell receptor beta chain was identified during a study of CD8+CD57+ T cells in acquired aplastic anemia. Study as a whole: The mean DNA yield obtained from sorted CD4+ and CD8+ cells came to about 3 ug. Healthy donors yielded roughly 9.8 million CD4+ cell reads on average. Study results and caveats: Shared by patients and controls, twenty-nine CD8+ CDR3s were abundant in patients. Between the patient and control groups, CD8+ Simpson's diversity did not differ significantly.

CDR3 and TCR beta VDJ profiling relied on a genomic DNA template. Using its own MiXCR run on the reads, TCRdb lists one record per CDR3 protein. In the table there are 350,000 to 450,000 distinct CDR3 sequences, 60% to 80% of which are singletons. With regard to this clonotype: Its specificity is not known.

This CDR3 contains 12 residues. V shed 1 base and J shed 8 bases, with 9 bases lying between them. The germline V gene has CDR1 DFQATT and CDR2 SNEGSKA (reference sequence). This receptor was obtained from a human donor in good health, serving as a control. The V and J genes are TRBV20-1 and TRBJ2-1; D gene unclear. Specimen: sorted CD4+, CD8+, or CD8+CD57+ T cells (not recorded which) from PBMCs. For the CDR3, the DNA is TGCAGTGCTAGAGGCACGACCTATGAGCAGTTCTTC. Its translation: CSARGTTYEQFF.